This T cell receptor (beta chain) came from a study of blood T cell repertoires in COVID-19 (dated by TCRdb to the early 2020s). With regard to the full study: Samples from collaborators originated in the United States, Italy and Spain and spanned both the acute and convalescent phases of COVID-19. The prospective study material was composed of cDNA or gDNA derived from T cells, B-cell-depleted T cells, or PBMCs. Sample metadata almost always included a de-identified subject ID, COVID-19 status, age in years and sex. Where HLA class I and class II types were available, the types were taken from metadata supplied by the sample provider, not from assay-based typing. A freely available public database, intended as a resource for researchers studying the immune response to SARS-CoV-2, is where the repertoires were released. Subjects who had been exposed to COVID-19, were actively infected with it, or had recovered from it provided the deeply sampled blood TCRbeta repertoires that made up the dataset. The samples were drawn from two sources: the first 160 participants of the ongoing ImmuneRACE study, and some 1,300 subjects contributed by 6 global collaborators. Overall study outcomes, separate from this receptor: The quantity of clinical and demographic metadata differed by source and by participant and was supplied without curation.

TCRbeta CDR3 regions were amplified from genomic DNA using the immunoSEQ Assay, a bias-controlled multiplex PCR. As for how the authors treated the data: Nucleated cell counts per sample were estimated from amplification of reference gene primers within the assay. To quantify the absolute abundance of each unique TCRbeta CDR3 rearrangement, sequence reads were collapsed and filtered. For each sample, productive Simpson clonality was calculated by taking the square root of Simpson's diversity index across productive rearrangements. This immuneACCESS table, as held by TCRdb, lists in-frame sequences with V and J called but not all clones. Of the missing ones, under half trace to an unresolved V gene in checked studies; the others have no known cause. That table gives V, J and clone size, and the DNA gave D and trimming. Within this sample are more than 200,000 clones, with 80% to 90% of them counted one time only. The ten most abundant clones make up roughly 8.2% of the sample.

This clone was detected only once. Its recognized antigen is unknown. No base-level quality is on record; no much larger clone is a single base apart. Collaborating institutions collected whole blood in K2EDTA tubes following their own protocols. Collaborator samples were shipped for TCRbeta analysis as frozen whole blood, isolated PBMCs, or DNA extracted from either sample type. Trimming removed 4 bases from V and 5 bases from J; the gene matches leave 4 bases unexplained. CDR1 SGHNT and CDR2 YYREEE are derived from the germline V gene (reference sequence). The CDR3 contains 14 residues, cysteine and phenylalanine counted. Only CDR3 DNA is held: 42 bases, read in frame from base 1.

The receptor's source is a woman aged 50 to 60 with acute or convalescent COVID-19. The chain is made from TRBV5-4 and TRBJ2-1; a stretch of 9 junction bases matches TRBD2. Sequencing used peripheral blood. CDR3 sequence: CASSPTSGDNEQFF. The nucleotide sequence is given as TGTGCCAGCAGCCCGACTAGCGGTGACAATGAGCAGTTCTTC.